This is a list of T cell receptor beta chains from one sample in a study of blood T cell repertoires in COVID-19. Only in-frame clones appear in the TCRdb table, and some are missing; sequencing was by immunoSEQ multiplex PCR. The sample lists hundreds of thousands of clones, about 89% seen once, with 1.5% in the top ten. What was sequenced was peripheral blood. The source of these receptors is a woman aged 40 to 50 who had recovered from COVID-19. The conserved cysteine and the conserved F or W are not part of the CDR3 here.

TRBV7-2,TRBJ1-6,ASSLVGGLDSPLH
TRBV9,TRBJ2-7,ASSVGLSYEQY
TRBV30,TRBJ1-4,AWTHWTGGDEKLF
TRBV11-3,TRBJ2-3,ASSKGTRGDTQY
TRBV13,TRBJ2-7,ASSSRGLAANYSYEQY
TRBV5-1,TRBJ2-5,ASSPTWRGSGETQY
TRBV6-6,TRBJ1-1,ASSAQGDTEAF
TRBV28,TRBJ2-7,ASSTRGGAVSYEQY
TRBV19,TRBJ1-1,ASSMMAGSNTEAF
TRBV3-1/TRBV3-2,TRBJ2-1,ASSQRAGGPPVNEQF
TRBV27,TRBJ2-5,ASSWQGGQETQY
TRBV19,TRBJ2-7,ASSTSGGYEQY
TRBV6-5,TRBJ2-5,AKFGTSPLQETQY
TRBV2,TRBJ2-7,ASSYGITTREPY
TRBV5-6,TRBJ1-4,ASSLNRRYEATNEKLF
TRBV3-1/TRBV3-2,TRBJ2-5,ASSQGGQGGETQY
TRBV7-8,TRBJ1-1,ASSSGRLISNTEAF
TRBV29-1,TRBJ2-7,SVEDPGTGWHEQY
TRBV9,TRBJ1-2,ASSAGGGNGYT
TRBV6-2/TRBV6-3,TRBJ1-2,ASSPALAYGYT
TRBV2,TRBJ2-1,ASSQGIAGDNEQF
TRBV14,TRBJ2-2,ASSHYWTGELF
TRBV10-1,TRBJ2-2,ASTLDRDTGELF
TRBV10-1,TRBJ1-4,ASSDPGQLKLF
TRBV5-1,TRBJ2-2,ASSYRDRAAGELF
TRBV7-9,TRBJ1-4,ASSLTAEKLF
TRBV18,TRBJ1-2,ASSQGANYGYT
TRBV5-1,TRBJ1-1,ASSLVEGGFAEAF
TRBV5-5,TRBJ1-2,ASSLTAGGGGYT
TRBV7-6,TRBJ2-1,ASSPPGDLSNEQF
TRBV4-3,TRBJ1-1,ASSPLLTGANTEAF
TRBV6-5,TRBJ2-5,ASSLSWAETQY
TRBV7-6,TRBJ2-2,ASSIRTANTGELF
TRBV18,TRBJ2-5,ASSRLAAQETQY
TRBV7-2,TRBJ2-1,ASSSRAGGRREQF
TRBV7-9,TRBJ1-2,ASSLDRGGLVGYT
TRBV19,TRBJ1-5,ASSTLPGQRGNQPQH
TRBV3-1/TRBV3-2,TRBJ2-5,ASSQEPTGTQY
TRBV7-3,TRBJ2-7,ASSLYRDREEY
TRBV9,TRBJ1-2,ASSAGGLHSGYT